Each of the 9 T cell receptor beta chains below was sequenced from the same sample in a study of cytomegalovirus exposure and HLA in healthy donors. Both 60 Vbeta primers and 13 Jbeta primers went into the PCR. The method was immunoSEQ multiplex PCR; TCRdb's version includes in-frame clones alone and lacks a portion of them. The repertoire holds 60,000 to 75,000 clones, with 73% as singletons. Sequencing was done on a sample of PBMCs. These receptors were collected from a man aged 45-65 years in good health and CMV-seronegative.

V is TRBV7-8 and J is TRBJ2-7, with D possibly TRBD1 on 6 matching bases. The germline V gene has CDR1 SGHVS and CDR2 FQNEAQ. The germline V and J ends were trimmed by 2 bases and 1 base, with 12 bases remaining between them. The CDR3 is made up of 15 amino acids. The CDR3 sequence is CASSLSWGLSYEQYF. The CDR3 nucleotides read TGTGCCAGCAGCTTATCCTGGGGGCTATCCTACGAGCAGTACTTC.

With regard to this clone: Additional DNA sequences in this sample encode the identical CDR3. The rearrangement links TRBV29-1 to TRBJ2-7; 8 positions match TRBD1. Germline CDR1 is SQVTM and CDR2 is ANQGSEA. With 6 bases clipped from V and 1 base from J, the junction kept 2 bases outside the gene matches. CDR3 length: 12 amino acids. For the CDR3, the DNA is TGCAGCGTCCGGACAGGGTCCTACGAGCAGTACTTC. It yields the protein CSVRTGSYEQYF.

The genes are TRBV28 and TRBJ2-5, with 7 positions matching TRBD1. After removal of 4 bases from V and 6 bases from J, the junction contained 8 bases not matched to a gene. The CDR3 has 14 residues. Germline V gene data show CDR1 as MDHEN and CDR2 as SYDVKM. The CDR3 region is CASSWTGLAKTQYF. CDR3 coding DNA: TGTGCCAGCAGTTGGACAGGCTTGGCGAAGACCCAGTACTTC.

This sequence joins TRBV19 and TRBJ1-1; no clear D. The CDR3 length is 14 residues. Trimming shortened V by 6 bases and J by 10 bases, and 21 bases separated the two germline ends. Germline-derived CDR1 and CDR2 are LNHDA and SQIVND (reference sequence). The CDR3 sequence: CASRTRVDRVGAFF. In nucleotides, the CDR3 is TGTGCCAGTAGGACGAGGGTCGATCGGGTAGGAGCTTTCTTT.

In its sample, this clone was seen a few times. The V gene is TRBV5-6, the J gene TRBJ1-1, with 7 bases fitting TRBD1. CDR3 length equals 15 residues. Losses at the gene ends were 1 base for V and 0 bases for J; bases not matched to a gene: 3. The germline V gene has CDR1 SGHDT and CDR2 YYEEEE. The CDR3 is CASSLSGTVNTEAFF. The CDR3 nucleotides are TGTGCCAGCAGCTTGTCGGGGACAGTGAACACTGAAGCTTTCTTT.

The gene calls are TRBV14 and TRBJ2-7, with 8 bases that match TRBD1. The V segment lost 4 bases and the J segment 7 bases; nucleotides outside the gene matches: 12. The CDR3 runs to 15 residues. Germline CDR1 SGHDN, CDR2 FVKESK. The DNA for the CDR3 is TGTGCCAGCAGCCTTTTCCGTCAGGGGGCTTGGGAGCAGTACTTC. Encoded protein: CASSLFRQGAWEQYF.

This clone was observed a few times. The V gene is TRBV19, the J gene TRBJ1-1; D is uncertain. The CDR3 covers 13 residues. V lost 0 bases and J lost 8, with 10 bases in between. CDR1 and CDR2 (germline): LNHDA, SQIVND (reference sequence). CDR3 in DNA: TGTGCCAGTAGTATAGATCTCGCGCGAGAAGCTTTCTTT. The encoded protein is CASSIDLAREAFF.

The chain carries TRBV5-8 and TRBJ2-5; tentatively, D is TRBD2 (7 bases). The length of the CDR3 is 15 residues. The germline V and J ends were trimmed by 3 bases and 1 base, with 13 bases remaining between them. In germline, CDR1 is SGHTS, CDR2 YDEGEE. CDR3 loop: CASSSLGGVQETQYF. CDR3 DNA sequence: TGTGCCAGCAGCTCCCTAGGGGGGGTCCAAGAGACCCAGTACTTC.

The rearrangement uses TRBV6-4 and TRBJ2-1; 9 nucleotides line up with TRBD2. In germline, CDR1 is MRHNA, CDR2 SNTAGT. V shed 4 bases, J shed 6 bases, and the junction held 1 base outside the gene matches. The CDR3 extends over 13 amino acids. CDR3 amino acids: CASSGGGANEQFF. The CDR3 coding sequence is TGTGCCAGCAGTGGCGGGGGGGCCAATGAGCAGTTCTTC.